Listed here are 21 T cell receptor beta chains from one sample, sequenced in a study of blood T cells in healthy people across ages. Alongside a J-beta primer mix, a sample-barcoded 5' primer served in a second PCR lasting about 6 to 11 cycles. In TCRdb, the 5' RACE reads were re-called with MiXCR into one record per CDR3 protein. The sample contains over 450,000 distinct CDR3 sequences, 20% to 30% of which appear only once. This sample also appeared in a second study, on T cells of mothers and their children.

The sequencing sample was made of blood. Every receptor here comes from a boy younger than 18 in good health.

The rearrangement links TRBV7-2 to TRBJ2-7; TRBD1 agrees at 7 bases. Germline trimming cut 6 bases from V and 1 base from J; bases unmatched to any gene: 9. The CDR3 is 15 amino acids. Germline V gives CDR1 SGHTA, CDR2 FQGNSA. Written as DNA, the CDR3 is TGTGCCAGCAGTCCACTGGGACAGCAATCCTACGAGCAGTACTTC. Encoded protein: CASSPLGQQSYEQYF.

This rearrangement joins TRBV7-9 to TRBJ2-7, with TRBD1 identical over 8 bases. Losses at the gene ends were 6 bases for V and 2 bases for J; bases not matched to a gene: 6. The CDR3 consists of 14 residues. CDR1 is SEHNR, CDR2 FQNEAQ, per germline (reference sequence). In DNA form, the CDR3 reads TGTGCCAGCAGGGCCGGACAGGGAACCTACGAGCAGTACTTC. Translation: CASRAGQGTYEQYF.

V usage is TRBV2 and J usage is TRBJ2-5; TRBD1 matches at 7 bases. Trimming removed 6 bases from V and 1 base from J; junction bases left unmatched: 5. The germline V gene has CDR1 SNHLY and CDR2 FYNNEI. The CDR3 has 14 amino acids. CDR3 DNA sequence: TGTGCCAGCAGAAAGGGACAGTCCCAAGAGACCCAGTACTTC. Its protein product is CASRKGQSQETQYF.

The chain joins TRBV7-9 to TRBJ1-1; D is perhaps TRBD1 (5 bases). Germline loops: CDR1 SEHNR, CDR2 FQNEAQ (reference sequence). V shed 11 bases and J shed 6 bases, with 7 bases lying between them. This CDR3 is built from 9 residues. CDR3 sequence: CAAGPEAFF. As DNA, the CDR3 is TGTGCCGCGGGGCCTGAAGCTTTCTTT.

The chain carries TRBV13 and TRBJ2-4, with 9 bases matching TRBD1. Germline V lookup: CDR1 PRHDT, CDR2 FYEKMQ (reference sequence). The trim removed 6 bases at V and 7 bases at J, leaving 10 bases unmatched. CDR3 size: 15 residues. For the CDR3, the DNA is TGTGCCAGCAGAGGGACAGGGTCCCCTGGGAACATTCAGTACTTC. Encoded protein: CASRGTGSPGNIQYF.

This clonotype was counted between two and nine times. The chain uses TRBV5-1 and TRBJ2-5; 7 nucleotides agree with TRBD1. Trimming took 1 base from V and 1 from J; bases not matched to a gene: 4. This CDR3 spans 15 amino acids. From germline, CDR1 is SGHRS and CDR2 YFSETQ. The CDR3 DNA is TGCGCCAGCAGCTTGCGGGGACAGCTCCAAGAGACCCAGTACTTC. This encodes CASSLRGQLQETQYF. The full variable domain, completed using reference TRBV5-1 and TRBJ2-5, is KAGVTQTPRYLIKTRGQQVTLSCSPISGHRSVSWYQQTPGQGLQFLFEYFSETQRNKGNFPGRFSGRQFSNSRSEMNVSTLELGDSALYLCASSLRGQLQETQYFGPGTRLLVL.

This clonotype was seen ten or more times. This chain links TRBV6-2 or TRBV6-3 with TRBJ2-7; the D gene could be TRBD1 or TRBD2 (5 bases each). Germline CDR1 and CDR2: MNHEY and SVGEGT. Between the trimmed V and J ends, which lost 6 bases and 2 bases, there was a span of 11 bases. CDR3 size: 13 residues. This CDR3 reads CASRGTVTYEQYF. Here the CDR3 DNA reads TGTGCCAGCAGAGGGACGGTTACCTACGAGCAGTACTTC.

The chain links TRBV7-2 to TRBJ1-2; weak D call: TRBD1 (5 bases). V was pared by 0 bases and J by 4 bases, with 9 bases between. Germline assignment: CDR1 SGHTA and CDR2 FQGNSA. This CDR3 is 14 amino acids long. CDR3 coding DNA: TGTGCCAGCAGCTTAGCAGGGGCAGGCTATGGCTACACCTTC. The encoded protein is CASSLAGAGYGYTF. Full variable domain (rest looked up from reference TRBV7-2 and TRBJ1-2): GAGVSQSPSNKVTEKGKDVELRCDPISGHTALYWYRQSLGQGLEFLIYFQGNSAPDKSGLPSDRFSAERTGGSVSTLTIQRTQQEDSAVYLCASSLAGAGYGYTFGSGTRLTVV.

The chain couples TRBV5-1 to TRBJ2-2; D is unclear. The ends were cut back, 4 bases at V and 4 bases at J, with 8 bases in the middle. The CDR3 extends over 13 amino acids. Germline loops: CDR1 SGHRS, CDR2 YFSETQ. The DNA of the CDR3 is TGCGCCAGCAGCACTGACATCACCGGGGAGCTGTTTTTT. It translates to CASSTDITGELFF.

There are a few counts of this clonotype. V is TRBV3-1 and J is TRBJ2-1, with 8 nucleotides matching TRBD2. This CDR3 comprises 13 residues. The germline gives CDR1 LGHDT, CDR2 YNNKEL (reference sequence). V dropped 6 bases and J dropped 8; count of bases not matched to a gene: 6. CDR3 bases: TGTGCCAGCAGGGATAGCGGGAACTATGAGCAGTTCTTC. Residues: CASRDSGNYEQFF.

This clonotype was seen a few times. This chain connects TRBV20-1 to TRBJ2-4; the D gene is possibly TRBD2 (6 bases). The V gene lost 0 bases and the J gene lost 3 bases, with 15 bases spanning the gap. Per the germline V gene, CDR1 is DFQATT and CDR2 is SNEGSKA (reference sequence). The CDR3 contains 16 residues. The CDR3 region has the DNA TGCAGTGCTAGAGAGCAGGCGGGATGGAACAAAAACATTCAGTACTTC. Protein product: CSAREQAGWNKNIQYF.

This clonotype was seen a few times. Here the CDR3 DNA reads TGTGCCAGCAGCCAAGCTCCTAGCGGGAGGTGGATCCAGCAGTACTTC. Translation gives CASSQAPSGRWIQQYF. This rearrangement joins TRBV14 to TRBJ2-7; the match to TRBD2 covers 11 bases. The CDR3 is made up of 16 amino acids. Germline V CDR1 and CDR2: SGHDN, FVKESK. J was trimmed by 8 bases and V by 1 base; bases with no gene match: 10.

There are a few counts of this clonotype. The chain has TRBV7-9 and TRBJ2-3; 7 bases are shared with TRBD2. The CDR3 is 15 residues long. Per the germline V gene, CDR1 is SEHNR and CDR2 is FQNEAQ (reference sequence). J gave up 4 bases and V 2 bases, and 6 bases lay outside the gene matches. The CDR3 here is CASSLRSGNADTQYF. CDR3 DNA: TGTGCCAGCAGCTTACGCAGCGGGAACGCAGATACGCAGTATTTT.

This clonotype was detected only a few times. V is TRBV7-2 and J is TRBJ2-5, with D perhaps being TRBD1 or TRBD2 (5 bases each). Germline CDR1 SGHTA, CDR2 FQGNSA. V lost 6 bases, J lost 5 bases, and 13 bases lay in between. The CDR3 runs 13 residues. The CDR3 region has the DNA TGTGCCAGCAGTCCTCAGGGAGTGGAGACCCAGTACTTC. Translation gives CASSPQGVETQYF.

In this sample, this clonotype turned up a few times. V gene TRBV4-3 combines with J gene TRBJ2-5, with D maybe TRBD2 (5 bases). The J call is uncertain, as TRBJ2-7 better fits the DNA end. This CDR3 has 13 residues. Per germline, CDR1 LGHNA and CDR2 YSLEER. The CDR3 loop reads CASSQETGNEQYF. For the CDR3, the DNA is TGCGCCAGCAGCCAAGAAACGGGGAACGAGCAGTACTTC.

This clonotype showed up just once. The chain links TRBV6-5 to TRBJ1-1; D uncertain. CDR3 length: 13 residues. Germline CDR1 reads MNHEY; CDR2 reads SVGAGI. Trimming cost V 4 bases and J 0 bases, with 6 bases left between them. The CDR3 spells CASSFSMNTEAFF. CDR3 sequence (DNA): TGTGCCAGCAGTTTCTCGATGAACACTGAAGCTTTCTTT.

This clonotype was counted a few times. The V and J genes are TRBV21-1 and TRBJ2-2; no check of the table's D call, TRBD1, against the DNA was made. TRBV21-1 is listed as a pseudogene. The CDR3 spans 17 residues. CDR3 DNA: TGTGCCAGCAGCGGTCGGCCGGGACAGGGTGGCACCGGGGAGCTGTTTTTT. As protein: CASSGRPGQGGTGELFF.

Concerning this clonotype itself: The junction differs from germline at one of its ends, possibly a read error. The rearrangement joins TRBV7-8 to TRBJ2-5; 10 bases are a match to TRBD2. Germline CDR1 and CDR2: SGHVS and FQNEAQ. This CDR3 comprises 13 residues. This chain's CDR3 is CASRPITSGVAFF. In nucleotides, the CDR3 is TGTGCCAGCAGACCCATTACTAGCGGGGTGGCGTTCTTC.

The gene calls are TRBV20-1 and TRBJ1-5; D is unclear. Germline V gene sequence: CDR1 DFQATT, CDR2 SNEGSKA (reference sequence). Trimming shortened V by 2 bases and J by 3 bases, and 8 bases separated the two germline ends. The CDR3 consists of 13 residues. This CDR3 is CSARKQPNQPQHF. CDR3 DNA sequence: TGCAGTGCTAGAAAACAGCCCAATCAGCCCCAGCATTTT.

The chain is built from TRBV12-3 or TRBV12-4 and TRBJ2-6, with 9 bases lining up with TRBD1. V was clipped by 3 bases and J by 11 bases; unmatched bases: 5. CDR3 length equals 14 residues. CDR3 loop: CASSFPDRGDVLTF. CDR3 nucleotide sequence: TGTGCCAGCAGTTTCCCGGACAGGGGAGACGTCCTGACTTTC.

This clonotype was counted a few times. CDR3 region: CASSTWAEAFF. The CDR3 bases are TGTGCCAGTAGTACGTGGGCTGAAGCTTTCTTT. The genes are TRBV19 and TRBJ1-1; no reliable D call. Between the trimmed V and J ends, which lost 4 bases and 6 bases, there was a span of 6 bases. CDR1 and CDR2 (germline): LNHDA, SQIVND (reference sequence). The CDR3 is made up of 11 amino acids.